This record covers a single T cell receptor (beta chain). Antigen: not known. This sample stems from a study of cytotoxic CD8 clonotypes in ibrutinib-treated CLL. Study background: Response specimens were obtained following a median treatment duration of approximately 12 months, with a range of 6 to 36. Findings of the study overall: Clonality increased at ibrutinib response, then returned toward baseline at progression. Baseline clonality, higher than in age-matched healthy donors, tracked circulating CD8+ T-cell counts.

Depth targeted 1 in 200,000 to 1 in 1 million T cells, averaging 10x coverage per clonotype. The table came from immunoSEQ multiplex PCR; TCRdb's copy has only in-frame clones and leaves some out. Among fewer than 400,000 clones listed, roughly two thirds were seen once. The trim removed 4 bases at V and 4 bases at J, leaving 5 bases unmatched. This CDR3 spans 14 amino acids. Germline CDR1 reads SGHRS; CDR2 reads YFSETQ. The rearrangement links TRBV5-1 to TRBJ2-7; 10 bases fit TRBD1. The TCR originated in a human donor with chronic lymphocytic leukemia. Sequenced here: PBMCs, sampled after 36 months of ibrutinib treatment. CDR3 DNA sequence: TGCGCCAGCAGCACTAGACAGGGGGCTTACGAGCAGTACTTC. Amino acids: CASSTRQGAYEQYF.